This TCR beta chain was sequenced in a study of beta chain features in type 1 diabetes. Findings and limits, study-wide: Within patients, naive, central memory and Treg TCRB repertoires seemed more similar than within healthy donors. Within each of all four CD4+ subsets, Type 1 diabetes patients had TCRB CDR3s that were moderately but significantly shorter. More deletions and fewer insertions at VDJ junctions were seen in type 1 diabetes patients.

Reverse transcription of all isolated RNA meant that expressed TCRB transcripts were sequenced. Sequencing used immunoSEQ multiplex PCR; TCRdb keeps in-frame clones, though not all of them. This table holds under 850,000 clones, roughly 12% found once. There are 12 residues in the CDR3. Germline V CDR1 and CDR2: LNHDA, SQIVND (reference sequence). V shed 6 bases and J shed 7 bases, with 10 bases lying between them. This clone turned up a few times. The antigen is not known. The sequencing input was naive CD4+ T cells from blood. This receptor was obtained from a man younger than 30 with type 1 diabetes. V usage is TRBV19 and J usage is TRBJ2-1; D unclear. The CDR3 loop reads CASSSAANEQFF. DNA for the CDR3: TGTGCCAGTAGCTCAGCAGCGAATGAGCAGTTCTTC.